This is a list of T cell receptor beta chains from one sample in a study of blood T cell repertoires in COVID-19. The protocol was immunoSEQ multiplex PCR, while the TCRdb copy is restricted to in-frame clones and leaves out a portion. This table holds under 250,000 clones, around 86% found once. The source material was peripheral blood. These receptor sequences come from a woman aged 60-75 years who had recovered from COVID-19. Both conserved end residues are part of each CDR3. D genes are given only for firm matches. Only part of the rows carry a size: once, few, many, or a class if the clone is expanded.

>.|.|TRBV28|TRBJ1-1
CASSLPQGVLMNTEAFF
TGTGCCAGCAGTTTGCCTCAAGGGGTCCTCATGAACACTGAAGCTTTCTTT
>.|.|TRBV7-2|TRBJ1-5
CASSLVGTDSNQPQHF
TGTGCCAGCAGCTTAGTTGGAACAGATAGCAATCAGCCCCAGCATTTT
>.|TRBD1|TRBV4-3|TRBJ2-2
CASSQLQGAGELFF
TGCGCCAGCAGCCAACTACAGGGGGCCGGGGAGCTGTTTTTT
>.|.|TRBV28|TRBJ1-2
CASSWRNYGYTF
TGTGCCAGCAGTTGGAGAAACTATGGCTACACCTTC
>once|.|TRBV18|TRBJ1-1
CASSPSLTGNTEAFF
TGTGCCAGCTCACCAAGTCTAACAGGGAACACTGAAGCTTTCTTT
>.|TRBD2|TRBV27|TRBJ2-1
CASTGLAGANEQFF
TGTGCCAGCACGGGACTAGCGGGGGCAAATGAGCAGTTCTTC
>.|TRBD1|TRBV19|TRBJ1-1
CASSIAGTGMKKEAFF
TGTGCCAGTAGTATAGCAGGGACAGGGATGAAGAAAGAAGCTTTCTTT
>.|TRBD2|TRBV19|TRBJ2-1
CASSIFTGTRDGNEQFF
TGTGCCAGTAGTATCTTCACCGGGACTAGAGATGGCAATGAGCAGTTCTTC
>.|TRBD1|TRBV7-9|TRBJ2-3
CASRRADRGDTDTQYF
TGTGCCAGCAGACGCGCTGACAGGGGGGACACAGATACGCAGTATTTT
>.|TRBD1|TRBV9|TRBJ1-6
CASSAHRGRDSPLHF
TGTGCCAGCAGCGCTCACAGGGGTCGCGACTCACCCCTCCACTTT
>once|.|TRBV4-3|TRBJ2-3
CASSQEGVTQYF
TGCGCCAGCAGCCAAGAAGGAGTCACGCAGTATTTT
>.|TRBD1|TRBV5-5|TRBJ1-2
CASRHTDRAYGYTF
TGTGCCAGCAGACATACAGACAGGGCCTATGGCTACACCTTC
>.|.|TRBV7-3|TRBJ1-1
CASSPRAGGNTEAFF
TGTGCCAGCAGCCCCCGGGCCGGGGGGAACACTGAAGCTTTCTTT
>.|.|TRBV20-1|TRBJ1-2
CSASPRAYYGYTF
TGCAGTGCTAGTCCCAGGGCTTACTATGGCTACACCTTC
>once|.|TRBV27|TRBJ2-5
CASKRRTAPRETQYF
TGTGCCAGCAAGCGCCGGACTGCCCCCAGGGAGACCCAGTACTTC
>.|TRBD1|TRBV10-3|TRBJ1-2
CAISGQGAGYGYTF
TGTGCCATCAGTGGACAGGGGGCAGGGTATGGCTACACCTTC
>.|.|TRBV2|TRBJ2-7
CASVGGASYEQYF
TGTGCCAGCGTTGGGGGGGCATCCTACGAGCAGTACTTC